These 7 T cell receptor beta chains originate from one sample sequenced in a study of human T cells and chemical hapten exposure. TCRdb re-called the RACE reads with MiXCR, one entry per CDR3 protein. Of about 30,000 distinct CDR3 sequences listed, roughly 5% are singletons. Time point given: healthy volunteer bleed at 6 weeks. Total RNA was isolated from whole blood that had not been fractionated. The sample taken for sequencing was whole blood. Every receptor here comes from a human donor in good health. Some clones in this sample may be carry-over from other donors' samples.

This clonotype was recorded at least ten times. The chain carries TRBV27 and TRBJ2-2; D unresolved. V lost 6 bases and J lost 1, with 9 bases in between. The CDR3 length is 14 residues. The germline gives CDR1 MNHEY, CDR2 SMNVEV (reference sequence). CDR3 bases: TGTGCCAGCAGGCGTCCCCGGAACACCGGGGAGCTGTTTTTT. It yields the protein CASRRPRNTGELFF.

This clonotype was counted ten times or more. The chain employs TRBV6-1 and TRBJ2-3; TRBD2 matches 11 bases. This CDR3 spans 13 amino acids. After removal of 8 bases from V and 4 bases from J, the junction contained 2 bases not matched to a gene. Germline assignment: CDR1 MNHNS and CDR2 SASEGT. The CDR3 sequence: CASGTSGADTQYF. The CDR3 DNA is TGTGCCAGCGGGACTAGCGGTGCAGATACGCAGTATTTT.

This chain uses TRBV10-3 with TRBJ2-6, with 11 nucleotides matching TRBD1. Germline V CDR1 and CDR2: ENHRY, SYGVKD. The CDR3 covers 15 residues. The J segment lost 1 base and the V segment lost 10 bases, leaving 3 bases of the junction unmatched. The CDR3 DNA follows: TGTGCCAGCGGACAGGGGGCGTCTGGGGCCAACGTCCTGACTTTC. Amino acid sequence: CASGQGASGANVLTF.

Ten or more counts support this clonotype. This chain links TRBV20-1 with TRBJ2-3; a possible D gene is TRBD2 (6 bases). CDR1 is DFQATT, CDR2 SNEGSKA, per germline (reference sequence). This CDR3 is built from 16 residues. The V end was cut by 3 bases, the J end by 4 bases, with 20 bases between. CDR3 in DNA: TGCAGTGCTAGTCACCATTCGGGGGTGTTGGCAGATACGCAGTATTTT. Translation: CSASHHSGVLADTQYF.

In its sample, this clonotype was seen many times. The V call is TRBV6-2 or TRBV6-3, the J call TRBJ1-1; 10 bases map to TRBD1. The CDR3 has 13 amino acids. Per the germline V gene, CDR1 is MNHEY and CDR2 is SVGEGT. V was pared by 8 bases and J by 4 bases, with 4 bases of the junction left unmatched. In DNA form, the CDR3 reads TGTGCCAGCCGCGGGACAGGGGTCACTGAAGCTTTCTTT. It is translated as CASRGTGVTEAFF.

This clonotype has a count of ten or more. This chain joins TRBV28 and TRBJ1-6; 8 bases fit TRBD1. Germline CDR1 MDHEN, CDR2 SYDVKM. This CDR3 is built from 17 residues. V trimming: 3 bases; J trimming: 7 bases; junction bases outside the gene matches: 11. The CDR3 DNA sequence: TGTGCCAGCAGTTTCCAGACAGGGGAGTTGATGAATTCACCCCTCCACTTT. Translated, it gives CASSFQTGELMNSPLHF.

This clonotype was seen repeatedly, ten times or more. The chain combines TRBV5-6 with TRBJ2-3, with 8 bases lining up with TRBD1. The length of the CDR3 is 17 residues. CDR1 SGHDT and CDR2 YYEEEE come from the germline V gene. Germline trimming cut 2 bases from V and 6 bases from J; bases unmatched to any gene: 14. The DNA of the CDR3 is TGTGCCAGCAGCTTTCTAGAGACAGGGGACATCTGGGATACGCAGTATTTT. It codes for CASSFLETGDIWDTQYF. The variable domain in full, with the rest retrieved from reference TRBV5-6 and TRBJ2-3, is DAGVTQSPTHLIKTRGQQVTLRCSPKSGHDTVSWYQQALGQGPQFIFQYYEEEERQRGNFPDRFSGHQFPNYSSELNVNALLLGDSALYLCASSFLETGDIWDTQYFGPGTRLTVL.